These T cell receptor beta chains were read from a single sample in a study of blood T cell repertoires in COVID-19. The protocol was immunoSEQ multiplex PCR, while the TCRdb copy is restricted to in-frame clones and leaves out a portion. The data show 340,000 or so clones, around 83% seen once. Sequencing was done on a sample of peripheral blood. These receptor sequences come from a man aged 30 to 39 with active or convalescent COVID-19. Both conserved end residues are part of each CDR3. The D gene is left open where the match is weak. Expanded clones are given a class, and other clones once, few, many or no size at all.

clone size: once
D gene: -
V gene: TRBV7-9
J gene: TRBJ2-1
CDR3 protein: CASSSLTDYNEQFF
CDR3 DNA: TGTGCCAGCAGCTCCCTGACAGACTACAATGAGCAGTTCTTC

clone size: few
D gene: TRBD1
V gene: TRBV27
J gene: TRBJ1-5
CDR3 protein: CASSLYFPQGQGNQPQHF
CDR3 DNA: TGTGCCAGCAGTCTCTACTTCCCCCAGGGACAGGGGAATCAGCCCCAGCATTTT

clone size: -
D gene: TRBD2
V gene: TRBV28
J gene: TRBJ2-2
CDR3 protein: CASSSLLRGRAANTGELFF
CDR3 DNA: TGTGCCAGCAGTTCCCTTCTGCGCGGGAGGGCCGCGAACACCGGGGAGCTGTTTTTT

clone size: -
D gene: -
V gene: TRBV5-1
J gene: TRBJ2-1
CDR3 protein: CASSFSTSAGLNFYNEQFF
CDR3 DNA: TGCGCCAGCAGCTTCTCGACCTCTGCGGGACTCAACTTCTACAATGAGCAGTTCTTC

clone size: once
D gene: -
V gene: TRBV7-8
J gene: TRBJ2-3
CDR3 protein: CASSPPTQDTQYF
CDR3 DNA: TGTGCCAGCAGCCCCCCAACCCAGGATACGCAGTATTTT

clone size: few
D gene: TRBD1
V gene: TRBV4-3
J gene: TRBJ2-7
CDR3 protein: CASSPYRGYEQYF
CDR3 DNA: TGCGCCAGCAGCCCGTACAGGGGATACGAGCAGTACTTC

clone size: -
D gene: TRBD1
V gene: TRBV7-9
J gene: TRBJ2-2
CDR3 protein: CASSQPGTANTGELFF
CDR3 DNA: TGTGCCAGCAGCCAACCCGGGACAGCGAACACCGGGGAGCTGTTTTTT

clone size: -
D gene: TRBD2
V gene: TRBV9
J gene: TRBJ2-3
CDR3 protein: CASSLLAGGLADTQYF
CDR3 DNA: TGTGCCAGCAGCCTATTAGCGGGGGGGCTGGCAGATACGCAGTATTTT

clone size: -
D gene: -
V gene: TRBV7-2
J gene: TRBJ1-4
CDR3 protein: CASSPSQGGEKLFF
CDR3 DNA: TGTGCCAGCAGCCCCAGTCAGGGTGGGGAAAAACTGTTTTTT

clone size: -
D gene: -
V gene: TRBV4-1
J gene: TRBJ1-2
CDR3 protein: CASRPVGQSFKIGGYTF
CDR3 DNA: TGCGCCAGCCGACCAGTCGGACAGTCGTTCAAGATTGGTGGCTACACCTTC

clone size: -
D gene: -
V gene: TRBV19
J gene: TRBJ1-1
CDR3 protein: CASSIVGTDEAFF
CDR3 DNA: TGTGCCAGTAGTATAGTAGGTACAGATGAAGCTTTCTTT

clone size: -
D gene: -
V gene: TRBV7-8
J gene: TRBJ1-2
CDR3 protein: CASSLGTDVYGYTF
CDR3 DNA: TGTGCCAGCAGCTTAGGGACAGACGTCTATGGCTACACCTTC

clone size: -
D gene: -
V gene: TRBV3-1/TRBV3-2
J gene: TRBJ2-5
CDR3 protein: CASKRIETQETQYF
CDR3 DNA: TGTGCCAGCAAGAGGATAGAGACCCAAGAGACCCAGTACTTC

clone size: -
D gene: TRBD1
V gene: TRBV7-9
J gene: TRBJ2-5
CDR3 protein: CASSLGTGRETQYF
CDR3 DNA: TGTGCCAGCAGCCTAGGGACAGGCAGGGAGACCCAGTACTTC

clone size: few
D gene: -
V gene: TRBV27
J gene: TRBJ1-4
CDR3 protein: CASSLPPRGTNEKLFF
CDR3 DNA: TGTGCCAGCAGTTTACCCCCCAGGGGAACTAATGAAAAACTGTTTTTT

clone size: -
D gene: TRBD2
V gene: TRBV20-1
J gene: TRBJ2-7
CDR3 protein: CSASSLAGPYEQYF
CDR3 DNA: TGCAGTGCTAGTAGTCTAGCGGGACCCTACGAGCAGTACTTC

clone size: -
D gene: -
V gene: TRBV15
J gene: TRBJ2-3
CDR3 protein: CATSRVHLRDSTDTQYF
CDR3 DNA: TGTGCCACCAGCAGAGTACACTTAAGGGACTCTACAGATACGCAGTATTTT

clone size: -
D gene: TRBD2
V gene: TRBV7-3
J gene: TRBJ2-1
CDR3 protein: CASNRTSADNEQFF
CDR3 DNA: TGTGCCAGCAACCGGACTAGCGCCGACAATGAGCAGTTCTTC

clone size: -
D gene: -
V gene: TRBV18
J gene: TRBJ2-3
CDR3 protein: CASSPRGGTDTQYF
CDR3 DNA: TGTGCCAGCTCACCCAGGGGAGGCACAGATACGCAGTATTTT

clone size: few
D gene: -
V gene: TRBV7-2
J gene: TRBJ2-7
CDR3 protein: CASSLGRTPVYEQYF
CDR3 DNA: TGTGCCAGCAGCTTAGGTAGGACACCTGTTTACGAGCAGTACTTC

clone size: -
D gene: TRBD2
V gene: TRBV9
J gene: TRBJ2-1
CDR3 protein: CASSAMGLAGGPYNEQFF
CDR3 DNA: TGTGCCAGCAGCGCTATGGGGCTAGCGGGAGGGCCATACAATGAGCAGTTCTTC

clone size: -
D gene: TRBD2
V gene: TRBV19
J gene: TRBJ2-6
CDR3 protein: CASSIDRSGGATGANVLTF
CDR3 DNA: TGTGCCAGTAGTATAGATCGAAGCGGGGGGGCGACTGGGGCCAACGTCCTGACTTTC

clone size: -
D gene: TRBD1
V gene: TRBV5-5
J gene: TRBJ1-5
CDR3 protein: CASSNRGSEGNQPQHF
CDR3 DNA: TGTGCCAGCAGCAACAGGGGGAGCGAGGGCAATCAGCCCCAGCATTTT

clone size: -
D gene: TRBD1
V gene: TRBV24-1
J gene: TRBJ1-4
CDR3 protein: CATSDLSGTGDNEKLFF
CDR3 DNA: TGTGCCACCAGTGATTTGTCCGGGACAGGAGATAATGAAAAACTGTTTTTT

clone size: -
D gene: -
V gene: TRBV24-1
J gene: TRBJ1-5
CDR3 protein: CATSDSGHYSNQPQHF
CDR3 DNA: TGTGCCACCAGTGATTCGGGACACTATAGCAATCAGCCCCAGCATTTT

clone size: -
D gene: -
V gene: TRBV6-5
J gene: TRBJ1-1
CDR3 protein: CASSYREGVGEAFF
CDR3 DNA: TGTGCCAGCAGTTACAGGGAGGGCGTGGGTGAAGCTTTCTTT

clone size: -
D gene: -
V gene: TRBV4-2
J gene: TRBJ2-7
CDR3 protein: CASSQEARAEQYF
CDR3 DNA: TGTGCCAGCAGCCAAGAAGCCCGCGCCGAGCAGTACTTC

clone size: few
D gene: TRBD2
V gene: TRBV7-2
J gene: TRBJ2-3
CDR3 protein: CASSLAGGPSDTQYF
CDR3 DNA: TGTGCCAGCAGCTTAGCGGGAGGGCCATCCGATACGCAGTATTTT

clone size: -
D gene: TRBD1
V gene: TRBV9
J gene: TRBJ1-2
CDR3 protein: CASSVAGGSYYGYTF
CDR3 DNA: TGTGCCAGCAGCGTCGCAGGGGGCTCCTACTATGGCTACACCTTC

clone size: once
D gene: -
V gene: TRBV13
J gene: TRBJ2-7
CDR3 protein: CASSLGLPAPEQYF
CDR3 DNA: TGTGCCAGCAGCCTCGGACTTCCCGCCCCCGAGCAGTACTTC

clone size: -
D gene: -
V gene: TRBV27
J gene: TRBJ1-4
CDR3 protein: CASSGRWTELNEKLFF
CDR3 DNA: TGTGCCAGCAGTGGACGGTGGACAGAGCTCAATGAAAAACTGTTTTTT

clone size: -
D gene: -
V gene: TRBV5-1
J gene: TRBJ2-3
CDR3 protein: CASSLEPAGTDTQYF
CDR3 DNA: TGCGCCAGCAGCTTGGAGCCTGCCGGCACAGATACGCAGTATTTT

clone size: -
D gene: TRBD2
V gene: TRBV19
J gene: TRBJ2-7
CDR3 protein: CASSMWTSEGEQYF
CDR3 DNA: TGTGCCAGTAGTATGTGGACTAGCGAAGGCGAGCAGTACTTC

clone size: -
D gene: TRBD2
V gene: TRBV19
J gene: TRBJ2-1
CDR3 protein: CASRMGLAGLFF
CDR3 DNA: TGTGCCAGTAGGATGGGACTAGCGGGATTGTTCTTC

clone size: -
D gene: TRBD1
V gene: TRBV7-2
J gene: TRBJ1-6
CDR3 protein: CASTYRQGWTLHF
CDR3 DNA: TGTGCCAGCACCTATCGACAGGGTTGGACCCTCCACTTT

clone size: -
D gene: -
V gene: TRBV6-5
J gene: TRBJ1-1
CDR3 protein: CASRPGILAEAFF
CDR3 DNA: TGTGCCAGCCGCCCGGGGATTCTAGCTGAAGCTTTCTTT

clone size: -
D gene: TRBD1
V gene: TRBV6-2/TRBV6-3
J gene: TRBJ1-2
CDR3 protein: CASSWGTGVGYTF
CDR3 DNA: TGTGCCAGCAGTTGGGGGACAGGGGTCGGCTACACCTTC

clone size: -
D gene: -
V gene: TRBV11-3
J gene: TRBJ1-1
CDR3 protein: CASSLEQASPPEAFF
CDR3 DNA: TGTGCCAGCAGCTTAGAACAGGCGAGTCCCCCTGAAGCTTTCTTT

clone size: -
D gene: -
V gene: TRBV5-1
J gene: TRBJ1-5
CDR3 protein: CASSSTGLGQPQHF
CDR3 DNA: TGCGCCAGCAGCTCGACAGGTCTGGGTCAGCCCCAGCATTTT

clone size: -
D gene: TRBD2
V gene: TRBV11-2
J gene: TRBJ2-7
CDR3 protein: CASSFVGTSLNEQYF
CDR3 DNA: TGTGCCAGCAGCTTTGTCGGGACTAGCTTAAACGAGCAGTACTTC

clone size: -
D gene: -
V gene: TRBV15
J gene: TRBJ2-2
CDR3 protein: CATSLSVTGELFF
CDR3 DNA: TGTGCCACCAGCCTTAGCGTAACCGGGGAGCTGTTTTTT

clone size: -
D gene: TRBD2
V gene: TRBV7-3
J gene: TRBJ2-1
CDR3 protein: CASSQGTSGGYHEQFF
CDR3 DNA: TGTGCCAGCAGCCAGGGGACTAGCGGGGGCTACCATGAGCAGTTCTTC

clone size: -
D gene: TRBD2
V gene: TRBV28
J gene: TRBJ2-7
CDR3 protein: CASSFWTSGPSSYEQYF
CDR3 DNA: TGTGCCAGCAGTTTTTGGACTAGCGGACCGAGCTCCTACGAGCAGTACTTC

clone size: -
D gene: -
V gene: TRBV5-1
J gene: TRBJ1-2
CDR3 protein: CASRSTPGAYGYTF
CDR3 DNA: TGCGCCAGCAGATCCACACCAGGTGCATATGGCTACACCTTC

clone size: -
D gene: TRBD1
V gene: TRBV28
J gene: TRBJ1-2
CDR3 protein: CASSYDREKGYTF
CDR3 DNA: TGTGCCAGCAGTTACGACAGGGAGAAAGGCTACACCTTC

clone size: -
D gene: TRBD2
V gene: TRBV3-1/TRBV3-2
J gene: TRBJ2-3
CDR3 protein: CASSLGLAGGPNADTQYF
CDR3 DNA: TGTGCCAGCAGCCTGGGACTAGCGGGGGGGCCGAATGCAGATACGCAGTATTTT

clone size: -
D gene: TRBD1
V gene: TRBV5-1
J gene: TRBJ1-2
CDR3 protein: CASSLGQDYGYTF
CDR3 DNA: TGCGCCAGCAGCCTCGGACAGGACTATGGCTACACCTTC

clone size: -
D gene: TRBD1
V gene: TRBV9
J gene: TRBJ1-2
CDR3 protein: CASSGRTGGNYGYTF
CDR3 DNA: TGTGCCAGCAGCGGGAGGACAGGGGGTAACTATGGCTACACCTTC

clone size: -
D gene: TRBD1
V gene: TRBV11-2
J gene: TRBJ2-2
CDR3 protein: CASSLNRGTGELFF
CDR3 DNA: TGTGCCAGCAGCTTGAACAGGGGTACCGGGGAGCTGTTTTTT

clone size: -
D gene: -
V gene: TRBV5-1
J gene: TRBJ2-7
CDR3 protein: CASSLGGGPASYEQYF
CDR3 DNA: TGCGCCAGCAGCCTTGGGGGGGGGCCCGCCTCCTACGAGCAGTACTTC

clone size: -
D gene: -
V gene: TRBV3-1/TRBV3-2
J gene: TRBJ2-2
CDR3 protein: CASSQSRDGELFF
CDR3 DNA: TGTGCCAGCAGCCAATCCCGGGACGGGGAGCTGTTTTTT